The entry that follows covers one T cell receptor beta chain sequence. Its antigen remains undetermined. No much larger clone exists at a distance of one base, and base qualities are not known. This entry comes from a study of shared clonotypes between healthy human individuals (dated by TCRdb to about 2020). For context, the study as a whole: The cohort comprised two women and a few men aged 18 to 49 years. Per donor, three plates each were used for CD4 naive and CD4 memory, two for CD8 naive, and one for CD8 memory. To increase sequencing depth and limit assay-specific biases, different laboratories used diverse techniques to prepare libraries and sequence TCR repertoires. Blood TCR repertoires of about five healthy adults were deeply sequenced to estimate repertoire size and the extent of clonotype sharing between individuals. Per donor, leukapheresis produced somewhere between about 0.8 and 9 billion PBMCs.

Study-level results and caveats: Even with the large sequencing depth, rarefaction of the sorted-subset datasets indicated that sequencing was incomplete. Higher generation probabilities were observed for clonotypes shared by all four sorted-subset donors than for non-shared clonotypes. Estimated clonotype richness was generally larger for naive than for memory subsets. Because the study included only a small number of donors, the genetic and exposure-history diversity represented was limited. Pairwise subsampling indicated that sequencing depth was expected to affect the degree of clonotype sharing among donors. Sharing across four donors was observed for around 5% of naive CD4, about 4% of naive CD8, about 2.5% of memory CD4, and about 0.4% of memory CD8 clonotypes. Sampling was restricted to blood, and TCR repertoires in tissues likely differ from the TCR repertoires found in blood.

CD8 naive samples consisted of CD45RO-negative cells that were positively selected for CCR7, yielding a CD45RA+CCR7+ population without TemRA cells. The donors were healthy, HIV-negative adults who had no recently reported acute infections or vaccinations. Only Caucasian adults living in Nashville, Tennessee, USA were represented among the donors. Blood was obtained by leukapheresis, after which PBMCs were separated by Ficoll-Histopaque density gradient centrifugation and cryopreserved in liquid nitrogen vapor phase. Purity and quantity of every magnetically sorted T cell population were checked by analytical flow cytometry. From each sorted fraction, genomic DNA was isolated and quantified by UV absorbance on a Nanodrop 2000c. TCR CDR3 regions were amplified from genomic DNA by multiplex PCR using the deep immunoSEQ assay. Genomic DNA extracted from each cell subset was distributed evenly over all wells of several immunoSEQ 96-well plates, and each plate served as one replicate. For sorted subsets, approximately 0.2 ug of genomic DNA, equivalent to some 30,000 T cell genomes, went into each replicate PCR. Purified libraries were quantified with a Qubit 3.0 fluorometer, sized on a Bioanalyzer 2100, and re-quantified with the KAPA Library Quantification kit. A separate single-read 150-cycle Illumina NextSeq 550 flow cell was used to sequence each immunoSEQ 96-well plate. Per the original workflow: Because the immunoSEQ output held only junctional sequences and lacked quality scores, the filtering could not match the filtering applied to full-length reads. To assign V/J genes and CDR3, sequences were annotated using PyIR, a Python wrapper for IgBLAST v1.9, with IMGT germline references. Any read was removed if the V/J assignment was weak (E-value above 1e-6), the CDR3 was missing, or the read contained stop codons, out-of-frame junctions, or ambiguous translated residues. V3J clonotypes were defined as sequences sharing an identical inferred V gene, J gene, and CDR3 amino acid sequence. Percentage overlap between repertoires was computed as shared unique clonotypes divided by the size of the smaller repertoire. Three approaches were used to assess repertoire richness: RTK rarefaction, the Chao1 estimator, and Recon v2.1 estimates of unobserved clonotypes. OLGA was used to compute generation probabilities for all TCRbeta clonotypes that the gDNA method yielded from a handful of donors. Drawn from immuneACCESS, this table holds only the in-frame rearrangements with V and J called that TCRdb kept. Clones are partly lost; checked studies trace under half to an unresolved V gene and leave the rest unexplained. That table gives V, J and clone size, and the DNA gave D and trimming. Recorded for this sample are some 2 million clones; around 96% of them occurred a single time. The ten top clones hold 0.9% to 1.3% of the sample.

The cysteine opens and the phenylalanine closes a CDR3 of 15 amino acids. The kept DNA is CDR3 alone, 45 bases in frame from the first base. CDR1 and CDR2 (SGHNT, YYREEE) derive from the germline V gene (reference sequence). V gives up 0 bases and J gives up 2 bases, and the segment between their germline ends measures 10 bases. This sequence was found in a young man in good health. The chain joins TRBV5-4 to TRBJ2-3; TRBD2 might be the D gene, on 6 matching bases. Sample: naive CD8+ T cells sorted from blood. The sample's cell subset or site label, decoded: CD45RA+CCR7+. The encoded CDR3 is CASSLDREITDTQYF. The nucleotide sequence is TGTGCCAGCAGCTTGGATCGGGAGATCACAGATACGCAGTATTTT.